This is a list of T cell receptor beta chains from one sample in a study of blood T cell repertoires in COVID-19. Measured with immunoSEQ multiplex PCR; TCRdb has only the in-frame clones, and not every one. The profile shows about 84,000 clones, 80% to 90% of them singletons. What was sequenced was peripheral blood. The origin of the receptors is a woman older than 75 with acute or convalescent COVID-19. Both conserved end residues are part of each CDR3. D genes are given only for firm matches. Rows give clone size only sometimes, using once, few, many, or a class for an expanded clone.

v_call	clone_size	j_call	d_call	cdr3_nt	cdr3_aa
TRBV28	.	TRBJ1-1	TRBD1	TGTGCCACCCGAGAACAGGGGGCCAGCACTGAAGCTTTCTTT	CATREQGASTEAFF
TRBV4-3	.	TRBJ1-2	.	TGCGCCAGCAGCCAAGAAAATACGAGGGCGGGATATGGCTACACCTTC	CASSQENTRAGYGYTF
TRBV9	once	TRBJ2-7	TRBD1	TGTGCCAGCAGCGAGGGACAGGGGGCGTCCTACGAGCAGTACTTC	CASSEGQGASYEQYF
TRBV3-1/TRBV3-2	.	TRBJ1-2	TRBD1	TGTGCCAGCAGCCAGGGGACAGGGTGGAACTATGGCTACACCTTC	CASSQGTGWNYGYTF
TRBV6-1	.	TRBJ2-2	.	TGTGCCAGCAGTGAGGGGACACCTAACACCGGGGAGCTGTTTTTT	CASSEGTPNTGELFF
TRBV10-3	.	TRBJ2-5	.	TGTGCCATCAGTTACTCCAGGGAAGAGACCCAGTACTTC	CAISYSREETQYF
TRBV14	.	TRBJ1-4	.	TGTGCCAGCAGCAATCACAGGGCCACCAATGAAAAACTGTTTTTT	CASSNHRATNEKLFF
TRBV7-2	few	TRBJ1-5	.	TGTGCCAGCAGCTTAGATAGCAGCAATCAGCCCCAGCATTTT	CASSLDSSNQPQHF
TRBV7-8	.	TRBJ2-2	.	TGTGCCAGCAGCCCTGAACAGGTGGAGCTGTTTTTT	CASSPEQVELFF
TRBV29-1	once	TRBJ2-3	.	TGCAGCGTTGACTTCGGTGATACGCAGTATTTT	CSVDFGDTQYF
TRBV7-6	.	TRBJ1-6	.	TGTGCCAGCAGCCCCTACCCTCCCACAGGGATTAATAATTCACCCCTCCACTTT	CASSPYPPTGINNSPLHF
TRBV11-3	.	TRBJ2-7	.	TGTGCCAGCAGCCATAGAGGGCGCGAGCAGTACTTC	CASSHRGREQYF
TRBV6-2/TRBV6-3	.	TRBJ1-1	.	TGTGCCAGCAGCTCTCTAGGTGAAGCTTTCTTT	CASSSLGEAFF
TRBV11-2	.	TRBJ2-1	TRBD2	TGTGCCAGCAGCCGGGACTACCAAGACAATGAGCAGTTCTTC	CASSRDYQDNEQFF
TRBV7-2	.	TRBJ2-5	.	TGTGCCAGCAGCTTAGGGCGGGTGGCGGCGGGCCAAGAGACCCAGTACTTC	CASSLGRVAAGQETQYF
TRBV11-2	.	TRBJ1-6	.	TGTGCCAGCAGCTTAGTCGCGGAGATAGTAAATTCACCCCTCCACTTT	CASSLVAEIVNSPLHF
TRBV30	.	TRBJ1-1	.	TGTGCCTGGAGTAGGGGCAGAACCATGAACACTGAAGCTTTCTTT	CAWSRGRTMNTEAFF
TRBV4-3	.	TRBJ1-4	.	TGCGCCAGCAGTCCCGACAGGCCGGGTGAAAAACTGTTTTTT	CASSPDRPGEKLFF
TRBV3-1/TRBV3-2	.	TRBJ1-6	.	TGTGCCAGCAGCCAAGCATCAGGGCGGCGTTCACCCCTCCACTTT	CASSQASGRRSPLHF
TRBV6-5	.	TRBJ2-7	.	.	CASSSSHSPDEQYF
TRBV9	.	TRBJ1-6	.	TGTGCCAGCAGCGTAGAGAGCTCCTATAATTCACCCCTCCACTTT	CASSVESSYNSPLHF
TRBV19	.	TRBJ1-1	TRBD1	TGTGCCAGTAGTATAGTGGGACAGGGGTTGGCTGAAGCTTTCTTT	CASSIVGQGLAEAFF
TRBV19	.	TRBJ1-3	.	TGTGCCACGGGGATCTACACCATATATTTT	CATGIYTIYF
TRBV7-2	.	TRBJ1-1	.	TGTGCCAGCAGCTTATCTTTGAGTGAAGCTTTCTTT	CASSLSLSEAFF
TRBV4-1	few	TRBJ2-7	.	TGCGCCAGCAGCCAAGAGACAGTTGTTTACGAGCAGTACTTC	CASSQETVVYEQYF
TRBV19	.	TRBJ1-3	.	TGTGCCAGTTACCGAAAGGAGGTGAGCTCTGGAAACACCATATATTTT	CASYRKEVSSGNTIYF
TRBV9	.	TRBJ1-1	.	TGTGCCAGCAGCGCTGGGGCGGCGGCGAACACTGAAGCTTTCTTT	CASSAGAAANTEAFF
TRBV28	.	TRBJ2-7	.	TGTGCCAGCTCTAGTGGGGTGACAGGCAGCTACGAGCAGTACTTC	CASSSGVTGSYEQYF
TRBV11-2	.	TRBJ2-3	TRBD2	TGTGCCAGCAGCTTATACAGCGGGGGGCCTAATACGCAGTATTTT	CASSLYSGGPNTQYF
TRBV9	.	TRBJ2-7	TRBD1	TGTGCCAGCAGCGTAGCCTACGGGACAGACTACGAGCAGTACTTC	CASSVAYGTDYEQYF
TRBV29-1	.	TRBJ2-7	TRBD2	TGCAGCGCTAGCGGCAGGGTCTCCTACGAGCAGTACTTC	CSASGRVSYEQYF
TRBV7-2	once	TRBJ1-2	TRBD1	TGTGCCAGCAGCTTAGTACGGACAGGGCCCCCTGGCTACACCTTC	CASSLVRTGPPGYTF
TRBV19	.	TRBJ2-2	TRBD2	TGTGCCAGTAAAAGACTAGCGGGGGGGAACACCGGGGAGCTGTTTTTT	CASKRLAGGNTGELFF
TRBV4-3	.	TRBJ1-2	.	TGCGCCAGCAGCCAAGATAGGGCAGGGTACGGCTACACCTTC	CASSQDRAGYGYTF
TRBV9	.	TRBJ1-6	TRBD1	TGTGCCAGCAGCGCTGGACAGGGTAATAATTCACCCCTCCACTTT	CASSAGQGNNSPLHF
TRBV4-1	few	TRBJ1-3	.	TGCGCCAGCAGCCAAGGTCAGACAGCTAGAAACACCATATATTTT	CASSQGQTARNTIYF
TRBV5-1	.	TRBJ2-3	TRBD2	TGCGCCAGCAGCGCCCTCGACGGGGGGAGGTCAGATACGCAGTATTTT	CASSALDGGRSDTQYF
TRBV30	.	TRBJ2-2	.	TGTGCCTGGTACCCCATCCGGAGCACCGGGGAGCTGTTTTTT	CAWYPIRSTGELFF
TRBV3-1/TRBV3-2	.	TRBJ1-2	.	TGTGCCAGCAGCCAAGGTCCAGGGAACTATGGCTACACCTTC	CASSQGPGNYGYTF
TRBV19	.	TRBJ1-2	TRBD1	TGTGCCAGTAAAGTGGTGCAGGGGGATGGCTACACCTTC	CASKVVQGDGYTF
TRBV3-1/TRBV3-2	few	TRBJ1-1	.	TGTGCCAGCAGCCAAGTACTCAGCGGGGTACGCGGCACTGAAGCTTTCTTT	CASSQVLSGVRGTEAFF
TRBV6-2/TRBV6-3	.	TRBJ2-1	TRBD2	TGTGCCAGCAGCCGGGGGGGAATTATAAATGAGCAGTTCTTC	CASSRGGIINEQFF
TRBV13	.	TRBJ2-7	TRBD1	TGTGCCAGCAGCTCGGACAGGGGGCCTGCCTACGAGCAGTACTTC	CASSSDRGPAYEQYF
TRBV7-9	few	TRBJ1-4	TRBD1	TGTGCCAGCAGCCTCCCGACAGGGGCTAATGAAAAACTGTTTTTT	CASSLPTGANEKLFF
TRBV6-1	.	TRBJ2-7	.	TGTGCCAGCAGTGAAATGGGGGCAGGATCCTACGAGCAGTACTTC	CASSEMGAGSYEQYF
TRBV5-1	.	TRBJ1-6	TRBD1	TGCGCCAGCAGCTCGGGACAGGGTGAATCACCCCTCCACTTT	CASSSGQGESPLHF
TRBV3-1/TRBV3-2	once	TRBJ2-7	.	TGTGCCAGCAGCCCTCCCTCAGCGACCTACGAGCAGTACTTC	CASSPPSATYEQYF
TRBV7-9	.	TRBJ2-7	TRBD2	TGTGCCAGCAGCTCCCCCAGCGGGGGGTACTCCTACGAGCAGTACTTC	CASSSPSGGYSYEQYF
TRBV7-9	.	TRBJ1-2	TRBD1	TGTGCCAGCAGCTTGACAGGGGAGGGCTACACCTTC	CASSLTGEGYTF
TRBV7-3	.	TRBJ1-2	.	TGTGCCAGCAGCCCCTCAGGGAACTATGGCTACACCTTC	CASSPSGNYGYTF
TRBV29-1	.	TRBJ2-7	TRBD1	TGCAGCGTTGATGTAACAGGGGCGAGGAACGAGCAGTACTTC	CSVDVTGARNEQYF
TRBV15	.	TRBJ2-7	TRBD1	TGTGCCACCAGCAGAGGTTCCGGGACAGACTCCTACGAGCAGTACTTC	CATSRGSGTDSYEQYF
TRBV7-8	once	TRBJ1-4	TRBD1	TGTGCCAGCAGCCCAGGAGGGACAGCCGAAAAACTGTTTTTT	CASSPGGTAEKLFF
TRBV30	few	TRBJ1-2	.	TGTGCCTGGAGTCCCCAGGGTGCCGGTGGCTACACCTTC	CAWSPQGAGGYTF
TRBV6-5	.	TRBJ1-5	TRBD1	TGTGCCAGCAGCCGGGACAGGGGGCGCAATCAGCCCCAGCATTTT	CASSRDRGRNQPQHF